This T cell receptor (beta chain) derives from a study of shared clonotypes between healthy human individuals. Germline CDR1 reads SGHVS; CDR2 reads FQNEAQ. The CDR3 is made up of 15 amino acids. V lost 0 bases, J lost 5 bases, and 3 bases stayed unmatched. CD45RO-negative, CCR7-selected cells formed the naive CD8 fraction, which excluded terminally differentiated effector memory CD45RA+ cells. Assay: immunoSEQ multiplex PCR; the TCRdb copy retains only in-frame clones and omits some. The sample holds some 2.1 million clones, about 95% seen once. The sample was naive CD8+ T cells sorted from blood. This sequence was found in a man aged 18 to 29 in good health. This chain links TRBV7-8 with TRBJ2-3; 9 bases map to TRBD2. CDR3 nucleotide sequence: TGTGCCAGCAGCTTAGCTGGCGGGGGGGGAGATACGCAGTATTTT. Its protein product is CASSLAGGGGDTQYF.